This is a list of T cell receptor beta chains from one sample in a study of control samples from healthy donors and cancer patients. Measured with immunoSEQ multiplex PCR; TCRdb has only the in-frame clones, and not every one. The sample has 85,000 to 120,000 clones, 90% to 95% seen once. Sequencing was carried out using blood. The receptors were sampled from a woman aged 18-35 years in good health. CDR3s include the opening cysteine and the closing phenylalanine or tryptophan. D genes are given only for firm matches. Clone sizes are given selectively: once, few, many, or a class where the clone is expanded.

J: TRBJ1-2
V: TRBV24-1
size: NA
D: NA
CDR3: CATSDLQRGYGYTF
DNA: TGTGCCACCAGTGATTTGCAAAGGGGCTATGGCTACACCTTC

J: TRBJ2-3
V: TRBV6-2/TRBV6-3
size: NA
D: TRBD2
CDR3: CASSYTSGSPDTQYF
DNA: TGTGCCAGCAGTTACACTAGCGGGAGCCCAGATACGCAGTATTTT

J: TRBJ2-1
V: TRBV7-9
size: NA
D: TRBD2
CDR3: CASSLGRGGDDEQFF
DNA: TGTGCCAGCAGCTTAGGGCGGGGGGGCGACGATGAGCAGTTCTTC

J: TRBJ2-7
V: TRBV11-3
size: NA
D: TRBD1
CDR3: CASSHPGQGIHEQYF
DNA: TGTGCCAGCAGCCACCCGGGACAGGGGATCCACGAGCAGTACTTC

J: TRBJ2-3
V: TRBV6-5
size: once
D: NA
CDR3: CASSTRGGTDTQYF
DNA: TGTGCCAGCAGTACCCGAGGGGGCACAGATACGCAGTATTTT

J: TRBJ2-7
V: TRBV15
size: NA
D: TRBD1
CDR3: CATSKGQFPYEQYF
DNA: TGTGCCACCAGCAAGGGACAGTTCCCCTACGAGCAGTACTTC

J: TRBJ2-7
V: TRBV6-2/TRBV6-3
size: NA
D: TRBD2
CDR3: CASSYSTSGRHEQYF
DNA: TGTGCCAGCAGTTACTCGACTAGCGGGAGACACGAGCAGTACTTC

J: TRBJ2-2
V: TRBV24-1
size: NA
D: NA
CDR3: CATSPRKGLNTGELFF
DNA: TGTGCCACCAGTCCCCGTAAAGGGTTGAACACCGGGGAGCTGTTTTTT

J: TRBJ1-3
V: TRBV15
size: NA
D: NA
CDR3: CATSRWNIGERALGNTIYF
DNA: TGTGCCACCAGCAGATGGAATATTGGGGAAAGGGCTCTTGGAAACACCATATATTTT

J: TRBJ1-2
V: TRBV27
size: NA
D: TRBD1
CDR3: CATTGGYGYTF
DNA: TGTGCCACCACAGGGGGCTATGGCTACACCTTC

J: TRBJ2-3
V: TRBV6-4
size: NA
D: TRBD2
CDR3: CASSDSKWPSGRLDTQYF
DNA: TGTGCCAGCAGTGACTCGAAATGGCCTAGCGGGAGATTAGATACGCAGTATTTT

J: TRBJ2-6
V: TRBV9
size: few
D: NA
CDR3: CASSKKGLGGETGGNVLTF
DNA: TGTGCCAGCAGCAAAAAAGGATTGGGCGGGGAAACTGGGGGCAACGTCCTGACTTTC

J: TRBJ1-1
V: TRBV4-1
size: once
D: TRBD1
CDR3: CASSRTGGRPEAFF
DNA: TGCGCCAGCAGCCGAACAGGGGGGAGGCCTGAAGCTTTCTTT

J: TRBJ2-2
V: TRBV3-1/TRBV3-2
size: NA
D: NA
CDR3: CASSQAPTGELFF
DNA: TGTGCCAGCAGCCAAGCCCCAACCGGGGAGCTGTTTTTT

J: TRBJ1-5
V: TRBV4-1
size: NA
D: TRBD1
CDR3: CASSQEWGQGYQPQHF
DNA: TGCGCCAGCAGCCAAGAGTGGGGACAGGGCTATCAGCCCCAGCATTTT

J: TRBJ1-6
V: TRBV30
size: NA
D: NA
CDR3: CAWSVEISSSFYNSPLHF
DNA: TGTGCCTGGAGTGTGGAAATCAGTAGCTCCTTCTATAATTCACCCCTCCACTTT

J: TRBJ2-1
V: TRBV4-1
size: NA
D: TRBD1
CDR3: CASSPRSVEGAAYNEQFF
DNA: TGCGCCAGCAGCCCGCGTTCGGTCGAGGGGGCGGCCTACAATGAGCAGTTCTTC

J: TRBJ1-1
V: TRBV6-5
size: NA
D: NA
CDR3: CATSRQMNTEAFF
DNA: TGTGCCACCAGTAGACAGATGAACACTGAAGCTTTCTTT

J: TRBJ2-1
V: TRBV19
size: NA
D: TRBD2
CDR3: CASSIGGTSGNGQFF
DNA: TGTGCCAGTAGTATAGGTGGGACTAGCGGGAACGGGCAGTTCTTC

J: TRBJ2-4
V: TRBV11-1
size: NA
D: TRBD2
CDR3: CASSYRTSNRPIQYF
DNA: TGTGCCAGCAGCTACCGGACTAGCAATCGTCCCATTCAGTACTTC

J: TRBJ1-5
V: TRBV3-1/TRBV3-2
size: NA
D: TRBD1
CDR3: CASSPRDRGPQPQHF
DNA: TGTGCCAGCAGTCCCCGGGACAGGGGGCCTCAGCCCCAGCATTTT

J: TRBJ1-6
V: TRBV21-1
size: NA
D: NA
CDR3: CARGQSSYNSPLHF
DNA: TGTGCCCGCGGACAGAGCTCCTATAATTCACCCCTCCACTTT

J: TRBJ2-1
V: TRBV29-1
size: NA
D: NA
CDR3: CSAAQAGLLIF
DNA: TGCAGCGCCGCCCAAGCGGGCCTTTTGATCTTC

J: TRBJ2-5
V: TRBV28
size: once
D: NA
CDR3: CASSLLQETQYF
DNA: TGTGCCAGCAGTTTATTGCAAGAGACCCAGTACTTC

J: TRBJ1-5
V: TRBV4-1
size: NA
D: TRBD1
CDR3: CASSQWTGILQPQHF
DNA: TGCGCCAGCAGCCAATGGACAGGGATCTTGCAGCCCCAGCATTTT

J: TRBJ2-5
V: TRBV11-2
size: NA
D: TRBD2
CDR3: CASSLLLAGVRETQYF
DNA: TGTGCCAGCAGCTTACTTCTAGCGGGAGTTAGGGAGACCCAGTACTTC

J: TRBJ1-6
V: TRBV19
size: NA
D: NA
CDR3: CASSIGPNSPLHF
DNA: TGTGCCAGTAGTATAGGCCCTAATTCACCCCTCCACTTT

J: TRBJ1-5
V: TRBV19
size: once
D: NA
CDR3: CASSISFWQPQHF
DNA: TGTGCCAGTAGTATTTCTTTTTGGCAGCCCCAGCATTTT

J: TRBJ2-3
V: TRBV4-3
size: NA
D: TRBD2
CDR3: CASSPHHSRGGDTQYF
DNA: TGCGCCAGCAGCCCTCACCATTCTCGCGGGGGGGATACGCAGTATTTT

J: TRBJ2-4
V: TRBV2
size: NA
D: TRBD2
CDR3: CASSWGLAGAKNIQYF
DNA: TGTGCCAGCAGTTGGGGACTAGCGGGAGCCAAAAACATTCAGTACTTC

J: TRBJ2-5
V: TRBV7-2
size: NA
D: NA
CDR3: CASSLGQETQYF
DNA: TGTGCCAGCAGCTTGGGCCAGGAGACCCAGTACTTC

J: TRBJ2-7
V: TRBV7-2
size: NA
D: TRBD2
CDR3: CASSHGGNSYEQYF
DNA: TGTGCCAGCAGCCACGGGGGGAATTCCTACGAGCAGTACTTC

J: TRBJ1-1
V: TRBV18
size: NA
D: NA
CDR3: CASSLGRNTEAFF
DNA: TGTGCCAGCTCACTCGGGAGGAACACTGAAGCTTTCTTT

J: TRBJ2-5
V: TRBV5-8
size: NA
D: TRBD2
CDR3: CASRFLAGGEETQYF
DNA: TGTGCCAGCAGATTTCTAGCGGGAGGGGAAGAGACCCAGTACTTC

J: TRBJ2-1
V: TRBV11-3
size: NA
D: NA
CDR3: CASSAGDGGPSNEQFF
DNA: TGTGCCAGCAGCGCGGGGGACGGGGGGCCCTCCAATGAGCAGTTCTTC

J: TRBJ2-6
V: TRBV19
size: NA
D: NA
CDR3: CASSLRSRWANVLTF
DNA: TGTGCCAGTAGTCTCAGGTCAAGGTGGGCCAACGTCCTGACTTTC

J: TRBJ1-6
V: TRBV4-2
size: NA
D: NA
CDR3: CASSQDRERRAPLHF
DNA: TGTGCCAGCAGCCAAGACCGGGAAAGGAGGGCACCCCTCCACTTT

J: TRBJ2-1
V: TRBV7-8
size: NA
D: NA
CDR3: CASSEDRGGLYNEQFF
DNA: TGTGCCAGCAGCGAAGACAGGGGAGGGCTCTACAATGAGCAGTTCTTC

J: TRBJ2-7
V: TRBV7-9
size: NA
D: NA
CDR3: CASSLSSAGIGSHEQYF
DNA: TGTGCCAGCAGCTTATCCAGTGCCGGGATAGGGAGCCACGAGCAGTACTTC

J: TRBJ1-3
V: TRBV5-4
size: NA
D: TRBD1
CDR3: CASSNSPGGSGNTIYF
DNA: TGTGCCAGCTCTAACTCACCAGGGGGCTCGGGAAACACCATATATTTT

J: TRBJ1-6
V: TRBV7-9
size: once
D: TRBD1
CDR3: CASSSTGTGFRNSPLHF
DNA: TGTGCCAGCAGCTCAACCGGGACAGGGTTCCGAAATTCACCCCTCCACTTT

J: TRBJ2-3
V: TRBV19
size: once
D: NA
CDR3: CASSRGQQFRGTDTQYF
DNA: TGTGCCAGTAGTAGGGGGCAGCAGTTTAGAGGCACAGATACGCAGTATTTT